This entry features one T cell receptor (beta chain) sequence. No antigen is known for it. This sample was taken from a study of blood T cells in healthy people across ages. PCR was performed a second time for about 7 to 12 cycles using a sample-barcoded 5' primer and a J-beta primer mix. Each sample provided no less than 2.5 million CDR3-containing paired-end reads. One entry per CDR3 protein results from TCRdb running MiXCR on the 5' RACE reads. The sample has 1.8 million or so distinct CDR3 sequences, 30% to 40% seen once; the top ten hold approximately 22%. The V segment lost 11 bases and the J segment 3 bases; nucleotides outside the gene matches: 9. Germline V gives CDR1 SEHNR, CDR2 FQNEAQ (reference sequence). The CDR3 length is 13 residues. Study-level findings and limits: It was the long-lived donors that had more naive CD4+ cells and higher diversity than aged donors. Naive T cell percentage by flow cytometry tracked strongly with beta diversity.

The sample taken for sequencing was blood. The genes are TRBV7-9 and TRBJ1-2; 7 bases are a match to TRBD1. This receptor was obtained from a human donor in good health. The CDR3 coding sequence is TGTGCCGGCTCAGGGGGACCAGACTATGGCTACACCTTC. This sequence encodes CAGSGGPDYGYTF.